Detailed here is one TCR beta chain. The specificity of this receptor is unknown. The record has no base qualities; no much larger clone is one base away. The time point label on this specimen signifies: cycle 2 day 1 (C2D1) of nivolumab. Every trial patient had relapsed after autologous stem cell transplantation, and cohorts A, B and C differed in prior brentuximab vedotin exposure. A total of over 50 patients with relapsed/refractory classical Hodgkin lymphoma made up the trial cohort, and each patient's best overall response was complete response, partial response or progressive disease. Trial patients were treated with single-agent nivolumab in the multi-cohort phase II CheckMate 205 trial. An independent review committee assessed best overall response by applying the 2007 International Working Group response criteria. Trial PBMCs were collected immediately before nivolumab initiation (C1D1) and during therapy at cycle 2 day 1 and cycle 4 day 1. Peripheral blood was collected in 8 mL Vacutainer Cell Preparation Tubes, from which PBMCs were isolated by centrifugation and then cryopreserved.

The Qiagen DNeasy kit was used to extract genomic DNA both from unsorted PBMCs and from the negatively selected CD4+ and CD8+ fractions. TCR beta CDR3 regions were subjected to amplification by immunoSEQ multiplex PCR with primers that anneal to V and J segments. Amplification bias was minimized using a synthetic immune receptor repertoire, and residual bias was removed computationally after sequencing. The original methods were these. Repertoire diversity was quantified as the Shannon entropy index using custom Python scripts. Unsorted, CD4+ and CD8+ repertoires were analyzed separately, except in combined analyses where CD4+ and CD8+ sequences were merged in silico. Clonal expansion was defined as a frequency increase of at least 2-fold after treatment compared with C1D1, and clones undetected at baseline were assigned a pseudocount of 0.5. Singleton clones were defined as clones with 0 or 1 copy at C1D1, and non-singleton clones were defined as clones with 2 or more copies. By matching protein sequences in sorted samples from the same patient, clones expanded in unsorted samples were annotated as CD4+, CD8+ or unknown. Wilcoxon tests on paired samples were used to test changes in diversity from C1D1 to C4D1. TCRdb obtained this table from immuneACCESS and retained in-frame rearrangements with V and J assigned. These tables miss some clones; where compared with another copy, unresolved V genes account for less than half of the shortfall, and the remainder is unexplained. That table supplies the V and J calls and clone size; D and trimming were determined from the DNA. This sample holds 95,000 to 100,000 clones; approximately 90% were observed only once. Under 8.5% of the sample is held by the ten biggest clonotypes.

The data originate from a study of PD-1 blockade in classical Hodgkin lymphoma (dated by TCRdb to the early 2020s). Context from the whole study: Nivolumab dosing was 3 mg/kg intravenously every 2 weeks, continuing until either disease progression or unacceptable toxicity. To define a peripheral blood immune signature of response to PD-1 blockade in classical Hodgkin lymphoma, the study combined TCR beta sequencing with CyTOF. Broad study findings and their caveats: Baseline TCR diversity was reported as lower in newly diagnosed patients than in healthy donors, and lower still in relapsed/refractory patients. The study was restricted to a single clinical trial cohort, and the causes of repertoire differences, possibly disease activity or prior therapy, were left undefined. Baseline diversity similar to that of newly diagnosed patients was observed in trial patients achieving complete response, whereas significantly lower diversity was observed in partial responders and progressors. By C4D1, a significant rise was seen in CD4+ TCR diversity but not in CD8+ TCR diversity (p=0.0027 vs p=0.16), and the rise was most apparent among complete responders (p=0.02). Patients starting nivolumab less than 1 year after ASCT had lower diversity and were excluded from later analyses to avoid confounding by immune reconstitution.

CDR1 and CDR2 are drawn from the germline V gene: LGHNA, YNFKEQ. The CDR3 runs 16 residues from the cysteine to the phenylalanine. Here the CDR3 DNA is all that survives: 48 bases in frame from base 1. Relative to germline, V is missing 1 base and J is missing 5 bases, with 9 bases of the junction outside any gene match. The sequence derives from a human donor with classical Hodgkin lymphoma. This specimen was peripheral blood mononuclear cells (PBMCs), taken before the second cycle of nivolumab. Recombination connected TRBV4-2 to TRBJ2-7, with TRBD1 identical over 9 junction bases. The nucleotide sequence reads TGTGCCAGCAGCCAAGGGGGGACAGGGTTTTATGACGAGCAGTACTTC. Its coded protein is CASSQGGTGFYDEQYF.